A single sample gave rise to the 9 T cell receptor beta chains below, sequenced in a study of T cells in Graves' hyperthyroidism and ophthalmopathy. Amplification of TCR beta CDR3 regions used RNA as the template. Using the HTBI primer set, a first-round RT-PCR was run on the TCR CDR3. From the multiplex PCR reads, TCRdb called clonotypes with MiXCR, one entry per CDR3 protein. The sample contains approximately 400,000 distinct CDR3 sequences, under 15% of which appear only once. Sequences were obtained from blood. These receptors originate from a woman in her 30s with Graves' hyperthyroidism.

The chain's CDR3 is CSVGGTDDQPQHF. The CDR3 bases are TGCAGCGTTGGCGGGACAGACGATCAGCCCCAGCATTTT. The chain recombines TRBV29-1 with TRBJ1-5; 7 positions match TRBD1. Germline CDR1 and CDR2: SQVTM and ANQGSEA. V lost 4 bases, J lost 5 bases, and 5 bases stayed unmatched. The CDR3 runs to 13 residues.

This clonotype appeared once. This sequence joins TRBV7-6 and TRBJ2-3, with 12 positions matching TRBD2. With V trimmed by 5 bases and J by 4 bases, 7 bases remained unmatched. The CDR3 loop spans 16 amino acids. Germline CDR1 and CDR2: SGHVS and FNYEAQ. This CDR3 reads CASSLRTSGASDTQYF. CDR3 sequence (DNA): TGTGCCAGCAGCCTTCGGACTAGCGGGGCATCAGATACGCAGTATTTT.

This clonotype was found a few times. The chain is built from TRBV20-1 and TRBJ1-2; TRBD1 aligns across 7 bases. The CDR3 contains 14 residues. Germline V gives CDR1 DFQATT, CDR2 SNEGSKA (reference sequence). Trimming cost V 3 bases and J 3 bases; bases outside gene matches: 7. CDR3 DNA sequence: TGCAGTGCTAGGCCGGCAGGGGGGGACTATGGCTACACCTTC. Its translation is CSARPAGGDYGYTF.

Only a few counts were recorded for this clonotype. The chain recombines TRBV5-1 with TRBJ1-1; no firm D call. Trimming pared 4 bases from V and 1 base from J, leaving 5 bases between. Per the germline V gene, CDR1 is SGHRS and CDR2 is YFSETQ. The CDR3 consists of 12 residues. CDR3 in amino acids: CASSIGNTEAFF. CDR3 DNA: TGCGCCAGCAGCATCGGGAACACTGAAGCTTTCTTT.

This clonotype was seen a handful of times. The gene calls are TRBV29-1 and TRBJ2-7; the match to TRBD2 covers 7 bases. CDR1 is SQVTM and CDR2 is ANQGSEA in the germline V gene. The V segment lost 4 bases and the J segment 12 bases; nucleotides outside the gene matches: 9. The CDR3 runs 11 residues. The CDR3 sequence: CSVAPTSELYF. The CDR3 DNA reads as TGCAGCGTTGCACCAACTAGCGAACTGTACTTC.

This clonotype was counted only a few times. The chain couples TRBV6-1 to TRBJ2-5; the D is unclear. CDR3 length: 12 residues. Trimming left V 8 bases short and J 2 bases short, with 9 bases between. Germline CDR1 reads MNHNS; CDR2 reads SASEGT. This CDR3 is CASGRPQETQYF. The CDR3 bases are TGTGCCAGCGGACGTCCTCAAGAGACCCAGTACTTC.

To note about this clonotype: A much larger clonotype is one base distant, so this may be a read error. This chain uses TRBV15 with TRBJ2-1; TRBD2 matches 12 bases. The length of the CDR3 is 15 residues. J was trimmed by 7 bases and V by 3 bases; bases with no gene match: 4. CDR1 LNHNV and CDR2 YYDKDF come from the germline V gene (reference sequence). The chain's CDR3 is CATSRKTSGRNEQFF. CDR3 nucleotide sequence: TGTGCCACCAGCAGGAAGACTAGCGGGAGAAATGAGCAGTTCTTC.

CDR3 region: CASQPGQGSITEAFF. In DNA, the CDR3 is TGTGCCTCCCAACCGGGGCAGGGGAGTATCACTGAAGCTTTCTTT. The chain carries TRBV10-3 and TRBJ1-1; a possible D gene is TRBD1 (6 bases). V was shortened by 11 bases and J by 4 bases, with 23 bases between the two germline ends. Germline CDR1 reads ENHRY; CDR2 reads SYGVKD. The CDR3 runs to 15 residues.

J is TRBJ1-5 and V is TRBV28, with D possibly matching TRBD1 (5 bases). Looked up from germline, CDR1 is MDHEN and CDR2 is SYDVKM. The CDR3 has 14 amino acids. The germline V and J ends were trimmed by 8 bases and 3 bases, with 14 bases remaining between them. In DNA form, the CDR3 reads TGTGCCAGCCGGATAGGGGTAAACAATCAGCCCCAGCATTTT. This sequence encodes CASRIGVNNQPQHF.